These T cell receptor beta chains were read from a single sample in a study of blood T cell repertoires in COVID-19. Assay: immunoSEQ multiplex PCR; the TCRdb copy retains only in-frame clones and omits some. This sample has about 150,000 clones, with around 85% found just once. Sequencing input: peripheral blood. Receptors were obtained from a human donor in a cohort sampled during active COVID-19. Both conserved end residues are part of each CDR3. D genes are given only for firm matches.

v_call: TRBV28
d_call: NA
cdr3_aa: CASSLRRTAYEQYF

v_call: TRBV2
d_call: NA
cdr3_aa: CASNNAGVSQPQHF

v_call: TRBV5-1
d_call: TRBD1
cdr3_aa: CASKTGTGEKLFF

v_call: TRBV4-3
d_call: TRBD1
cdr3_aa: CASSPHLGTGGRGANVLTF

v_call: TRBV3-1/TRBV3-2
d_call: NA
cdr3_aa: CASSQGEYTQYF

v_call: TRBV4-1
d_call: TRBD1
cdr3_aa: CASSHLQGASGELFF

v_call: TRBV9
d_call: NA
cdr3_aa: CASSVAGLPIYNEQFF

v_call: TRBV9
d_call: TRBD2
cdr3_aa: CASSVAHGGTDETQYF

v_call: TRBV13
d_call: NA
cdr3_aa: CASSSGDNVEEKLFF

v_call: TRBV28
d_call: TRBD2
cdr3_aa: CASSPGLAGGHEQYF

v_call: TRBV5-6
d_call: NA
cdr3_aa: CASSLAVGGSYGYTF

v_call: TRBV6-1
d_call: NA
cdr3_aa: CASSEPRYEQYF

v_call: TRBV6-6
d_call: TRBD1
cdr3_aa: CASSYRTGGTEAFF

v_call: TRBV28
d_call: TRBD1
cdr3_aa: CASSLLGTGGSTGELFF